This passage covers 2 T cell receptor beta chains from one sample sequenced in a study of T cells after yellow fever vaccination. TCRdb processed the 5' RACE reads anew with MiXCR; each CDR3 protein has one entry. The table includes about 68,000 distinct CDR3 sequences, over 6.5% detected once. Sequencing was performed on CD8+ T cells sorted from PBMCs, taken roughly 45 days after the first yellow fever vaccination. These receptors all stem from a man aged 18 to 29 who received the YFV17D yellow fever vaccine.

This clonotype was found many times. The rearrangement joins TRBV29-1 to TRBJ2-1; 9 bases align to TRBD2. The CDR3 contains 13 residues. V lost 7 bases and J lost 0; bases outside the gene matches: 1. Germline CDR1 reads SQVTM; CDR2 reads ANQGSEA. CDR3 nucleotides: TGCAGCGGTAGCGGGAGCTCCTACAATGAGCAGTTCTTC. Translating it yields CSGSGSSYNEQFF.

This clonotype occurred a few times. The genes are TRBV5-1 and TRBJ2-1, with D unclear. The CDR3 consists of 14 residues. Trimming removed 2 bases at V and 6 bases at J, with 12 bases between. The germline gives CDR1 SGHRS, CDR2 YFSETQ. The CDR3: CASSLAGLPNEQFF. The CDR3 DNA reads TGCGCCAGCAGCTTAGCTGGCCTTCCCAATGAGCAGTTCTTC.